Sequencing of this TCR beta chain was carried out in a study of T cells after yellow fever vaccination. The study, taken as a whole, reports: Reappearance after the booster was observed for most primary-vaccination clones (roughly 97% CD4, just over 85% CD8).

As TCR cDNA was made by 5'RACE template switching, a universal primer site and UMIs were added. TCRdb recomputed calls from the 5' RACE reads with MiXCR, one row per CDR3 protein. The sample lists about 220,000 distinct CDR3 sequences; roughly 3.3% were seen once. Regarding this clonotype: Its antigen is unknown.

The V gene lost 0 bases and the J gene lost 0 bases, with 12 bases spanning the gap. Germline-derived CDR1 and CDR2 are LGHNA and YNFKEQ. This CDR3 is built from 17 residues. Material: CD4+ T cells sorted from PBMCs, obtained 10 days after the yellow fever booster vaccination. The V and J genes are TRBV4-2 and TRBJ1-5; D is ambiguous. This sequence was found in a man aged 18-30 years who received the YFV17D yellow fever vaccine. The CDR3 spells CASSQDDLTDSNQPQHF. The CDR3 DNA follows: TGTGCCAGCAGCCAAGATGACTTGACGGATAGCAATCAGCCCCAGCATTTT.